The rows below give T cell receptor beta chains drawn from one sample of a study of blood T cell repertoires in COVID-19. Profiled with immunoSEQ multiplex PCR; TCRdb holds only in-frame clones, not every one. This repertoire shows about 320,000 clones, over 70% found once; its top ten account for 1% to 1.5%. Sequenced material: peripheral blood. The receptor set was obtained from a woman aged 45 to 65 with acute or convalescent COVID-19. Both conserved end residues are part of each CDR3. A D gene is named only where the DNA matches it firmly. Not all rows give a size; the values are once, few, many and, for expanded clones, a class.

cdr3_nt cdr3_aa d_call clone_size j_call v_call
TGCGCCAGCGCTAGTAGAGAAGGCTACACCTTC CASASREGYTF NA NA TRBJ1-2 TRBV10-1
TGTGCCAGCAGTTTACGGCAGGGTGATGAAAAACTGTTTTTT CASSLRQGDEKLFF NA NA TRBJ1-4 TRBV28
TGTGCCAGCAGACCTATTTTGGACAGTTCCTACGAGCAGTACTTC CASRPILDSSYEQYF NA NA TRBJ2-7 TRBV3-1/TRBV3-2
TGTGCCAGCAGCTTAGACAGGGTGAATTCACCCCTCCACTTT CASSLDRVNSPLHF NA NA TRBJ1-6 TRBV7-2
TGTGCCAGCACGGGGGTAATTCCCTACGAGCAGTACTTC CASTGVIPYEQYF NA NA TRBJ2-7 TRBV25-1
TGTGCCAGCAGCCTGGGACAGGGGTTTAATATGGCTGAAGCTTTCTTT CASSLGQGFNMAEAFF TRBD1 NA TRBJ1-1 TRBV4-2
TGCGCCAGCAGCCCAACGGGACTCGTGCCTAATTCACCCCTCCACTTT CASSPTGLVPNSPLHF NA once TRBJ1-6 TRBV5-1
TGTGCCAGCAGCGTAGGTATAGCGGGGGACCTCACAGATACGCAGTATTTT CASSVGIAGDLTDTQYF TRBD2 NA TRBJ2-3 TRBV9
TGCAGTGCTAGTGAGGGACAGGGCTACGAGCAGTACTTC CSASEGQGYEQYF TRBD1 NA TRBJ2-7 TRBV20-1
TGCGCCAGCAGCCAAGAGGGTCCGGGGGGGGGTAGCAATCAGCCCCAGCATTTT CASSQEGPGGGSNQPQHF NA NA TRBJ1-5 TRBV4-1
TGCGCCAGCAGTGAGAGGGACAGGGGGCATGAGCAGTTCTTC CASSERDRGHEQFF TRBD1 NA TRBJ2-1 TRBV10-2
TGTGCCAGCAGTCGGACACGGAATTCACCCCTCCACTTT CASSRTRNSPLHF NA NA TRBJ1-6 TRBV2
TGTGCCAGTACCTCGATACAGGGTCTTGGCAATCAGCCCCAGCATTTT CASTSIQGLGNQPQHF NA NA TRBJ1-5 TRBV19
TGCAGTGCTAGTTCAGCAACTAATGAAAAACTGTTTTTT CSASSATNEKLFF NA NA TRBJ1-4 TRBV20-1
TGTGCCAGCAGCCGATCGGACAACTGGAACACTGAAGCTTTCTTT CASSRSDNWNTEAFF NA NA TRBJ1-1 TRBV3-1/TRBV3-2